This is a list of T cell receptor beta chains from one sample in a study of OX40 agonist ivuxolimab in advanced cancers. Generated by immunoSEQ multiplex PCR, the TCRdb table keeps only in-frame clones and is missing some. The table includes around 60,000 clones, around 74% detected once. The sample was CD4+ or CD8+ T cells sorted from blood, taken in a trial of the OX40 agonist ivuxolimab. Source of these receptors: an adult with an advanced solid tumor such as melanoma, head and neck, liver or kidney cancer. The CDR3 runs from the conserved cysteine through the conserved F or W. A D gene is named only where the DNA matches it firmly. The listing skips clone size in some rows; elsewhere it reads once, few, many or a size class.

v_gene: TRBV19; d_gene: -; j_gene: TRBJ1-1; abundance: -; CDR3nt: TGTGCCAGTAATAGAGGTTCGAACACTGAAGCTTTCTTT; CDR3aa: CASNRGSNTEAFF
v_gene: TRBV19; d_gene: -; j_gene: TRBJ1-1; abundance: few; CDR3nt: TGTGCCAGTAGCGGGGGACGGACTGAAGCTTTCTTT; CDR3aa: CASSGGRTEAFF
v_gene: TRBV9; d_gene: -; j_gene: TRBJ2-2; abundance: -; CDR3nt: TGTGCCAGCAGCATCACCTCAGCGGGTGGGTTTAACACCGGGGAGCTGTTTTTT; CDR3aa: CASSITSAGGFNTGELFF
v_gene: TRBV7-9; d_gene: -; j_gene: TRBJ2-1; abundance: -; CDR3nt: TGTGCCAGCAGCTTGAGTAGGGACAATGAGCAGTTCTTC; CDR3aa: CASSLSRDNEQFF
v_gene: TRBV6-6; d_gene: TRBD2; j_gene: TRBJ2-1; abundance: -; CDR3nt: TGTGCCAGCACCTTGCTGATCAGCGGGGCTTACAATGAGCAGTTCTTC; CDR3aa: CASTLLISGAYNEQFF
v_gene: TRBV6-1; d_gene: -; j_gene: TRBJ2-1; abundance: few; CDR3nt: TGTGCCAGCATAGAGGCGTATTACAATGAGCAGTTCTTC; CDR3aa: CASIEAYYNEQFF
v_gene: TRBV18; d_gene: TRBD1; j_gene: TRBJ1-5; abundance: -; CDR3nt: TGTGCCAGCTCAACAGGGGATCAGCCCCAGCATTTT; CDR3aa: CASSTGDQPQHF
v_gene: TRBV19; d_gene: TRBD1; j_gene: TRBJ1-4; abundance: -; CDR3nt: TGTGCCAGTAGTAGCAACAGGGGAGGAACGGCTAATGAAAAACTGTTTTTT; CDR3aa: CASSSNRGGTANEKLFF
v_gene: TRBV5-1; d_gene: TRBD1; j_gene: TRBJ1-1; abundance: few; CDR3nt: TGCGCCAGCAGCTTGTGGGACAGGGGAACTGAAGCTTTCTTT; CDR3aa: CASSLWDRGTEAFF
v_gene: TRBV7-2; d_gene: -; j_gene: TRBJ1-5; abundance: -; CDR3nt: TGTGCCAGCAGCTCAGGATCACAGGATCAGCCCCAGCATTTT; CDR3aa: CASSSGSQDQPQHF
v_gene: TRBV15; d_gene: -; j_gene: TRBJ1-3; abundance: -; CDR3nt: TGTGCCACCGGACAGTTTATCTCTGGAAACACCATATATTTT; CDR3aa: CATGQFISGNTIYF
v_gene: TRBV7-3; d_gene: -; j_gene: TRBJ1-2; abundance: -; CDR3nt: TGTGCCAGCAGCTTAGGCCCGACTAACTATGGCTACACCTTC; CDR3aa: CASSLGPTNYGYTF
v_gene: TRBV4-1; d_gene: -; j_gene: TRBJ2-7; abundance: -; CDR3nt: TGCGCCAGCACCACGACGGAAGGGGCCTACGAGCAGTACTTC; CDR3aa: CASTTTEGAYEQYF
v_gene: TRBV7-2; d_gene: TRBD2; j_gene: TRBJ2-7; abundance: -; CDR3nt: TGTGCCAGCAGCGAACTAGCGGTGGCATCCTACGAGCAGTACTTC; CDR3aa: CASSELAVASYEQYF
v_gene: TRBV28; d_gene: -; j_gene: TRBJ1-1; abundance: -; CDR3nt: TGTGCCAGCTGGAGGGGTTACACTGAAGCTTTCTTT; CDR3aa: CASWRGYTEAFF
v_gene: TRBV19; d_gene: -; j_gene: TRBJ1-2; abundance: -; CDR3nt: TGTGCCAGTAAGTCGCAGCACAACTATGGCTACACCTTC; CDR3aa: CASKSQHNYGYTF
v_gene: TRBV6-1; d_gene: -; j_gene: TRBJ2-6; abundance: -; CDR3nt: TGTGCCAGCAGTGAACTTCGTGGGGGAGTGGGGTCTGGGGCCAACGTCCTGACTTTC; CDR3aa: CASSELRGGVGSGANVLTF
v_gene: TRBV6-1; d_gene: TRBD2; j_gene: TRBJ2-5; abundance: -; CDR3nt: TGTGCCAGCCAGCCCCTAGTCGGGGGGGAGACCCAGTACTTC; CDR3aa: CASQPLVGGETQYF
v_gene: TRBV28; d_gene: TRBD2; j_gene: TRBJ2-1; abundance: -; CDR3nt: TGTGCCAGCAGTTTACTAGCGGGAGGAAAGGACAATGAGCAGTTCTTC; CDR3aa: CASSLLAGGKDNEQFF
v_gene: TRBV7-9; d_gene: TRBD1; j_gene: TRBJ1-2; abundance: -; CDR3nt: TGTGCCAGCAGCCCCCGGACAGGAGCTAACTATGGCTACACCTTC; CDR3aa: CASSPRTGANYGYTF
v_gene: TRBV5-1; d_gene: -; j_gene: TRBJ2-7; abundance: -; CDR3nt: TGCGCCAGCAGCTTGGGCCAGACCCCCTCCTACGAGCAGTACTTC; CDR3aa: CASSLGQTPSYEQYF
v_gene: TRBV7-2; d_gene: TRBD2; j_gene: TRBJ2-5; abundance: few; CDR3nt: TGTGCCAGCAGCATAACCAGCGGGAGTCGGGGGACCCAGTACTTC; CDR3aa: CASSITSGSRGTQYF
v_gene: TRBV29-1; d_gene: TRBD1; j_gene: TRBJ1-2; abundance: -; CDR3nt: TGCAGCGTTGTAAGGGACAGGGGAAAGGATGGCTACACCTTC; CDR3aa: CSVVRDRGKDGYTF
v_gene: TRBV10-1; d_gene: TRBD1; j_gene: TRBJ2-1; abundance: -; CDR3nt: TGCGCCAGCAGTAGGGGGCACCACCTTCTCAATGAGCAGTTCTTC; CDR3aa: CASSRGHHLLNEQFF
v_gene: TRBV10-3; d_gene: TRBD2; j_gene: TRBJ2-1; abundance: -; CDR3nt: TGTGCCATCAGAGGGCGGGAGAAAAATTATAATGAGCAGTTCTTC; CDR3aa: CAIRGREKNYNEQFF
v_gene: TRBV11-2; d_gene: -; j_gene: TRBJ2-7; abundance: few; CDR3nt: TGTGCCAGCAGCTTAGCACCGGGGGATACCTACGAGCAGTACTTC; CDR3aa: CASSLAPGDTYEQYF
v_gene: TRBV9; d_gene: -; j_gene: TRBJ1-2; abundance: -; CDR3nt: TGTGCCAGCAGCGTTGATGGGGACTATGGCTACACCTTC; CDR3aa: CASSVDGDYGYTF
v_gene: TRBV5-4; d_gene: -; j_gene: TRBJ2-5; abundance: -; CDR3nt: TGTGCCAGCAGCTTAACAGCCGTTCAAGAGACCCAGTACTTC; CDR3aa: CASSLTAVQETQYF
v_gene: TRBV5-4; d_gene: -; j_gene: TRBJ1-5; abundance: -; CDR3nt: TGTGCCAGCAGCCTCATCCCGGGCGTTAATCAGCCCCAGCATTTT; CDR3aa: CASSLIPGVNQPQHF
v_gene: TRBV28; d_gene: -; j_gene: TRBJ2-2; abundance: -; CDR3nt: TGTGCCAGCAGGCTAAACACCGGGGAGCTGTTTTTT; CDR3aa: CASRLNTGELFF
v_gene: TRBV7-2; d_gene: -; j_gene: TRBJ2-7; abundance: -; CDR3nt: TGTGCCAGCAGCTTAGGCTTTAGGGCCTACGAGCAGTACTTC; CDR3aa: CASSLGFRAYEQYF
v_gene: TRBV7-2; d_gene: -; j_gene: TRBJ2-7; abundance: -; CDR3nt: TGTGCCAGCAGCTTTGGACAGAACTACGAGCAGTACTTC; CDR3aa: CASSFGQNYEQYF
v_gene: TRBV5-5; d_gene: TRBD2; j_gene: TRBJ2-2; abundance: -; CDR3nt: TGTGCCAGCAACGTAGTAGCGGGGACGAACACCGGGGAGCTGTTTTTT; CDR3aa: CASNVVAGTNTGELFF
v_gene: TRBV27; d_gene: TRBD2; j_gene: TRBJ2-1; abundance: -; CDR3nt: TGTGCCAGCAGTTTATTACGGATGGGGCGGGAGGGCCCGGGTGAGCAGTTCTTC; CDR3aa: CASSLLRMGREGPGEQFF
v_gene: TRBV10-3; d_gene: TRBD1; j_gene: TRBJ2-2; abundance: -; CDR3nt: TGTGCCATCAGTGACCCTACAAAAGGGGAAGGGGGCAGAGGCACCGGGGAGCTGTTTTTT; CDR3aa: CAISDPTKGEGGRGTGELFF
v_gene: TRBV7-2; d_gene: -; j_gene: TRBJ2-3; abundance: -; CDR3nt: TGTGCCAGCAGCCAGAGCAGGAGCACAGATACGCAGTATTTT; CDR3aa: CASSQSRSTDTQYF
v_gene: TRBV28; d_gene: -; j_gene: TRBJ2-1; abundance: -; CDR3nt: TGTGCCAGCAGTCCATTGGACAGATACAATGAGCAGTTCTTC; CDR3aa: CASSPLDRYNEQFF
v_gene: TRBV19; d_gene: TRBD1; j_gene: TRBJ1-1; abundance: -; CDR3nt: TGTGCCAGTAGTACACAGGGGGCCCAGAACACTGAAGCTTTCTTT; CDR3aa: CASSTQGAQNTEAFF
v_gene: TRBV29-1; d_gene: -; j_gene: TRBJ2-5; abundance: -; CDR3nt: TGCAGCGCCTACCTTACCGGGACATCACAAGAGACCCAGTACTTC; CDR3aa: CSAYLTGTSQETQYF
v_gene: TRBV11-2; d_gene: -; j_gene: TRBJ2-7; abundance: -; CDR3nt: TGTGCCAGCAGCTTAGGACGCGGTACCGCCTACGAGCAGTACTTC; CDR3aa: CASSLGRGTAYEQYF
v_gene: TRBV14; d_gene: -; j_gene: TRBJ1-4; abundance: -; CDR3nt: TGTGCCAGCAGCCCGAGGGACACTAATTTGGCTAATGAAAAACTGTTTTTT; CDR3aa: CASSPRDTNLANEKLFF